This T cell receptor beta chain was recovered during a study of T cell repertoires in urothelial bladder cancer. In the case of this clone: Its antigen remains unknown.

This table comes from immunoSEQ multiplex PCR, and its TCRdb copy is limited to in-frame clones, with some not included. The sample consists of about 10,000 clones, 50% to 75% of them appearing once. CDR1 is DFQATT, CDR2 SNEGSKA, per germline (reference sequence). The V gene lost 7 bases and the J gene lost 5 bases, with 12 bases spanning the gap. The CDR3 has 11 amino acids. Study outcomes and limitations: Up to about 17% of carcinoma infiltrating lymphocytes belonged to one T-cell clone.

This TCR was recovered from a human donor with urothelial carcinoma. The sample was tumor-infiltrating cells from bladder cancer. The chain couples TRBV20-1 to TRBJ2-7, with D possibly TRBD1 on 6 matching bases. The CDR3 DNA reads TGCAGTGGAAGAACAGGGAACGAGCAGTACTTC. Translated, it gives CSGRTGNEQYF.